The present TCR beta chain was sequenced within a study of blood T cells in healthy people across ages. Study conclusions and caveats: Diversity estimates from one million T cells were considered underestimates.

It was with a sample-barcoded 5' primer and a J-beta primer mix that a second PCR of roughly 7 to 12 cycles was run. TCRdb processed the 5' RACE reads anew with MiXCR; each CDR3 protein has one entry. The sample records about 930,000 distinct CDR3 sequences, roughly 29% being singletons. From germline, CDR1 is ENHRY and CDR2 SYGVKD. The CDR3 has 16 residues. V was cut by 5 bases and J by 1 base, with 17 bases left in between. In its sample, this clonotype was seen a few times. Its target is not known. This sample was shared with a second study, whose subject was T cells of mothers and their children.

The TCR originated in a woman in her thirties or forties in good health. Sequencing was performed on blood. The chain has TRBV10-3 and TRBJ1-1; tentative D call: TRBD1 (6 bases). This chain's CDR3 is CAISKIRDTRNTEAFF. DNA for the CDR3: TGTGCCATCAGTAAAATAAGGGACACCAGGAACACTGAAGCTTTCTTT.